A selection of T cell receptor beta chains follows, all from one sample in a study of siplizumab effects on memory and regulatory T cells. Assay used: immunoSEQ multiplex PCR; TCRdb lists only in-frame clones, some missing. The table records 85,000 to 130,000 clones, around 92% of them present only once. Source material: CD4+ T cells sorted from blood. The source of these receptors is a human donor in good health. Some clones in this sample may be carry-over from other donors' samples. CDR3s include the opening cysteine and the closing phenylalanine or tryptophan. D genes are given only for firm matches. The size field is filled for only some rows; it gives once, few, many or a size class.

TRBV9,TRBJ2-2,TRBD2,few,CASSPLPPSGRTGELFF,TGTGCCAGCAGCCCCCTGCCCCCAAGCGGGAGAACCGGGGAGCTGTTTTTT
TRBV19,TRBJ2-7,NA,NA,CASSDATGFYEQYF,TGTGCCAGTAGTGACGCCACAGGGTTCTACGAGCAGTACTTC
TRBV4-1,TRBJ2-1,NA,NA,CASRTVDSYNEQFF,TGCGCCAGCAGGACGGTCGACTCCTACAATGAGCAGTTCTTC
TRBV5-4,TRBJ1-1,TRBD1,NA,CASSLKPGQGFARTEAFF,TGTGCCAGCAGCCTCAAGCCGGGACAGGGGTTTGCCCGCACTGAAGCTTTCTTT
TRBV9,TRBJ2-2,TRBD2,NA,CASSVALSGGPAGELFF,TGTGCCAGCAGCGTAGCACTGTCGGGAGGGCCCGCCGGGGAGCTGTTTTTT
TRBV2,TRBJ2-1,TRBD2,NA,CASSPIPGLAVNEQFF,TGTGCCAGCAGTCCAATCCCGGGACTAGCGGTGAATGAGCAGTTCTTC
TRBV28,TRBJ2-1,TRBD2,NA,CASRKWTSWGIGSRNEQFF,TGTGCCAGCAGAAAATGGACTAGTTGGGGCATAGGGTCCCGCAATGAGCAGTTCTTC
TRBV9,TRBJ2-3,TRBD2,NA,CASSVAGGNRADTQYF,TGTGCCAGCAGCGTAGCGGGAGGGAATCGTGCAGATACGCAGTATTTT
TRBV27,TRBJ2-3,TRBD2,NA,CASSSPTSGRPSQYF,TGTGCCAGCAGTTCACCGACTAGCGGGAGGCCTTCCCAGTATTTT
TRBV15,TRBJ2-3,NA,NA,CATSRGWAGKADTQYF,TGTGCCACCAGCAGAGGATGGGCAGGGAAGGCAGATACGCAGTATTTT
TRBV6-5,TRBJ1-2,TRBD1,NA,CASSLTGGANYGYTF,TGTGCCAGCAGCTTAACAGGGGGCGCGAACTATGGCTACACCTTC
TRBV19,TRBJ2-3,NA,NA,CASSIDDGGRGTDTQYF,TGTGCCAGTAGTATAGATGACGGGGGACGGGGTACAGATACGCAGTATTTT
TRBV14,TRBJ2-7,NA,NA,CASSQTTALYRPYEQYF,TGTGCCAGCAGCCAAACAACAGCTCTTTACCGACCCTACGAGCAGTACTTC
TRBV12-5,TRBJ2-2,NA,once,CASGLSGVRSSAGELFF,TGTGCTAGTGGTTTGTCTGGGGTGAGGTCGAGCGCCGGGGAGCTGTTTTTT
TRBV4-2,TRBJ1-2,TRBD1,NA,CASSQAGTGTYGYTF,TGTGCCAGCAGCCAAGCCGGGACAGGGACCTATGGCTACACCTTC
TRBV5-1,TRBJ2-1,TRBD1,NA,CASSLRFGDSNEQFF,TGCGCCAGCAGCTTGAGGTTCGGGGACAGCAATGAGCAGTTCTTC
TRBV28,TRBJ2-1,TRBD2,NA,CASSFMTSGMYNEQFF,TGTGCCAGCAGTTTTATGACTAGCGGGATGTACAATGAGCAGTTCTTC
TRBV2,TRBJ2-5,NA,NA,CASSVDRQETQYF,TGTGCCAGCAGTGTCGACAGGCAAGAGACCCAGTACTTC
TRBV6-1,TRBJ2-7,TRBD2,NA,CASSGILAGVEQYF,TGTGCCAGCAGTGGAATACTAGCGGGAGTCGAGCAGTACTTC
TRBV11-2,TRBJ2-2,TRBD2,NA,CASSGRLALTGELFF,TGTGCCAGCAGCGGCAGACTAGCGCTTACCGGGGAGCTGTTTTTT
TRBV18,TRBJ2-5,TRBD2,NA,CATSRGGQETQYF,TGTGCCACCTCCCGGGGGGGCCAAGAGACCCAGTACTTC
TRBV10-3,TRBJ1-1,TRBD1,NA,CAISDGTGSGTEAFF,TGTGCCATCAGTGATGGGACAGGGTCGGGCACTGAAGCTTTCTTT
TRBV10-3,TRBJ2-7,NA,NA,CAISPADRYYEQYF,TGTGCCATCAGCCCCGCTGACAGGTACTACGAGCAGTACTTC
TRBV11-2,TRBJ2-7,TRBD2,NA,CASRRVAGGPHEQYF,TGTGCCAGCAGACGAGTAGCGGGAGGGCCCCACGAGCAGTACTTC
TRBV7-8,TRBJ1-1,TRBD1,NA,CASSLNMGQGNTEAFF,TGTGCCAGCAGCTTAAATATGGGACAGGGGAACACTGAAGCTTTCTTT
TRBV6-6,TRBJ1-5,TRBD1,NA,CASNEQGKGAQHF,TGTGCCAGCAACGAACAGGGGAAGGGGGCCCAGCATTTT
TRBV2,TRBJ2-7,TRBD1,NA,CASMSQGSSYEQYF,TGTGCCAGCATGTCACAGGGGAGTTCCTACGAGCAGTACTTC
TRBV23-1,TRBJ2-1,TRBD2,NA,CASKPSGWGLAGGSRNEQFF,TGCGCCAGCAAACCATCTGGGTGGGGACTAGCGGGAGGGAGTAGAAATGAGCAGTTCTTC
TRBV6-1,TRBJ1-5,NA,few,CASWGDSNQPQHF,TGTGCCAGCTGGGGGGATAGCAATCAGCCCCAGCATTTT
TRBV21-1,TRBJ2-7,NA,NA,CASSKGIGQGDEQYF,TGTGCCAGCAGCAAGGGGATTGGGCAAGGGGACGAGCAGTACTTC
TRBV28,TRBJ1-4,NA,NA,CASKKGATNEKLFF,TGTGCCAGCAAAAAGGGCGCAACTAATGAAAAACTGTTTTTT
TRBV11-3,TRBJ2-1,TRBD2,NA,CASSLVAGVGYNEQFF,TGTGCCAGCAGCTTAGTAGCGGGAGTAGGATACAATGAGCAGTTCTTC
TRBV5-1,TRBJ2-7,NA,NA,CASSLKTATHEQYF,TGCGCCAGCAGCTTAAAAACCGCCACCCACGAGCAGTACTTC
TRBV10-1,TRBJ2-1,NA,NA,CASSRLRGTDSYNEQFF,TGCGCCAGCAGCCGACTAAGGGGAACTGACTCCTACAATGAGCAGTTCTTC
TRBV19,TRBJ2-7,TRBD1,NA,CASSRDSRSSYEQYF,TGTGCCAGTAGCAGGGACAGTCGGAGCTCCTACGAGCAGTACTTC
TRBV4-1,TRBJ2-3,NA,NA,CASSQGLIGQDTQYF,TGCGCCAGCAGCCAAGGGCTTATTGGTCAAGATACGCAGTATTTT
TRBV5-1,TRBJ1-3,TRBD1,NA,CASSSTGGRNTIYF,TGCGCCAGCAGCTCGACAGGGGGTAGGAACACCATATATTTT
TRBV2,TRBJ1-1,NA,NA,CAGETGRTEAFF,TGTGCCGGAGAGACAGGCCGGACTGAAGCTTTCTTT
TRBV6-6,TRBJ1-5,NA,many,CASSSGHGQPQHF,TGTGCCAGCAGTTCAGGGCACGGTCAGCCCCAGCATTTT
TRBV30,TRBJ2-3,TRBD2,NA,CAWGSGRGFDTQYF,TGTGCCTGGGGTAGCGGGAGAGGTTTTGATACGCAGTATTTT
TRBV10-3,TRBJ2-3,NA,NA,CAISEWGDSPDTQYF,TGTGCCATCAGTGAGTGGGGGGATAGCCCAGATACGCAGTATTTT
TRBV11-2,TRBJ1-1,NA,NA,CASSTGTKGTEAFF,TGTGCCAGCAGCACCGGGACAAAGGGCACTGAAGCTTTCTTT
TRBV6-1,TRBJ1-2,NA,few,CASSRGANYGYTF,TGTGCCAGCAGTCGCGGGGCTAACTATGGCTACACCTTC